This TCR beta chain appears in the sequencing data of a study of regulatory and conventional T cells in RAG deficiency. Study-level findings and limits: Shorter CDR3s in all patient subsets; >75% Treg-Tconv overlap in Omenn. Treg unique TCR beta sequences were 90 to 100-fold fewer in Omenn syndrome and CID/AS patients than controls.

This clone was found once. The antigen remains undetermined. The method was immunoSEQ multiplex PCR; TCRdb's version includes in-frame clones alone and lacks a portion of them. Here the sample spans tens of thousands of clones, nearly 95% being singletons. The sorted conventional CD4+ T cells were CD25-low and CD127-high, with genomic DNA sequenced. The same data also went into a second study, on regulatory T cells. That paper states: The primer mix had 52 TRBV and 13 TRBJ primers.

The sequence came from a human donor in good health. Sequenced input: CD25- CD4+ T cells sorted from blood.

The DNA for the CDR3 is TGTGCCAGCAGTGGAACAGGGTCGAGCTCCTACAATGAGCAGTTCTTC. This gives the protein CASSGTGSSSYNEQFF. The rearrangement joins TRBV2 to TRBJ2-1; D possibly corresponds to TRBD1 (6 bases). Germline V gene data show CDR1 as SNHLY and CDR2 as FYNNEI. Between the trimmed V and J ends, which lost 4 bases and 0 bases, there was a span of 13 bases. This CDR3 comprises 16 residues.